Listed here is a single T cell receptor (beta chain). The antigen is unknown. This sample stems from a study of T-cell reconstitution after alpha-beta-depleted transplantation in children. Study-wide findings and caveats: Where alpha-beta T cells came from about two months after transplant was reportedly several hundred expanded graft clones. Surviving recipient T cells and thymic progenitors produced the high day-60 TCRbeta diversity seen in some patients.

There are 14 residues in the CDR3. Trimming took 3 bases from V and 5 from J, leaving 13 bases between them. Unique molecular identifiers tagged the TCRbeta library. Each CDR3 protein gets one entry after TCRdb re-called the PCR reads with MiXCR. The sample lists approximately 800,000 distinct CDR3 sequences; 16% were seen once. The sequencing here drew on PBMCs, mostly from graft donor cells, taken 360 days after TCRalphabeta/CD19-depleted stem cell transplant. The clonotype was recovered from a male patient aged 10 to 17 who had a stem cell transplant for acute lymphoblastic leukemia, so the T cells may come from the graft donor. V usage is TRBV12-3 or TRBV12-4 and J usage is TRBJ1-1; unclear D gene. The CDR3 is CASSLVTPGTEAFF. The CDR3 DNA is TGTGCCAGCAGTTTGGTAACCCCCGGGACTGAAGCTTTCTTT.